The present T cell receptor (beta chain) was sequenced within a study of identical twins. TCRdb itself ran the 5' RACE reads through MiXCR, one entry per CDR3 protein. Of about 660,000 distinct CDR3 sequences listed, roughly 8% are singletons. The V end was cut by 4 bases, the J end by 0 bases, with 12 bases between. CDR3 length: 15 residues. Germline assignment: CDR1 LNHDA and CDR2 SQIVND (reference sequence). This clonotype was counted a few times. The same sample was also studied in work on yellow fever vaccine responses in identical twins.

The chain joins TRBV19 to TRBJ1-2; D gene uncertain. This clonotype originated in a woman aged 18 to 35 in good health. Material for sequencing was PBMCs. The CDR3 nucleotides are TGTGCCAGTAGTACTCCCTCCGGATCTAACTATGGCTACACCTTC. It encodes CASSTPSGSNYGYTF.